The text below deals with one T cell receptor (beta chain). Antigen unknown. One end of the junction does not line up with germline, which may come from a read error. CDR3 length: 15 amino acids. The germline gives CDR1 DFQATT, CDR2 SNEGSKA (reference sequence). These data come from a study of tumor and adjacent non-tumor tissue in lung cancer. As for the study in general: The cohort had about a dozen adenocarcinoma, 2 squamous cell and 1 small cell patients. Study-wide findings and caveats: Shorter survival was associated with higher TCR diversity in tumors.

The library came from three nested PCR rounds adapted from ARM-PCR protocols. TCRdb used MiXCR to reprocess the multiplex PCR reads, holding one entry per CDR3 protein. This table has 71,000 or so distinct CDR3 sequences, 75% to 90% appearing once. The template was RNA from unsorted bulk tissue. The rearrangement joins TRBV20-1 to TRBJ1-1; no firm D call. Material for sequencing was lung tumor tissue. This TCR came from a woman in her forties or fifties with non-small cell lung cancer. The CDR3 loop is CSVRDLGVGWGEAFF. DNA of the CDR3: TGCAGTGTTAGAGATCTCGGGGTAGGGTGGGGTGAAGCTTTCTTT.